Presented here are 22 T cell receptor beta chains from one specimen sequenced in a study of a mutant IDH1 vaccine in newly diagnosed glioma. The assay was immunoSEQ multiplex PCR, and TCRdb's table has in-frame clones only and misses some. The sample shows about 43,000 clones, roughly 80% of them seen only once. Time point: week 23, last vaccination. The study gave 300 ug of mutant IDH1 20-mer peptide per vaccine dose, with topical imiquimod. Their antigens are not known. This sample comprised PBMCs, obtained from a glioma patient whose treatment included an IDH1 peptide vaccine. The receptors shown here come from a young woman with glioma. Some clones in this sample may be carry-over from other donors' samples.

V is TRBV6-6 and J is TRBJ2-5; D gene uncertain. In germline, CDR1 is MNHNY, CDR2 SVGAGI (reference sequence). V was cut by 5 bases and J by 5 bases, with 6 bases left in between. The CDR3 is 11 residues long. The CDR3 spells CASSPLETQYF. The CDR3 DNA sequence: TGTGCCAGCAGTCCGCTGGAGACCCAGTACTTC.

The rearrangement uses TRBV6-1 and TRBJ1-5, with D possibly TRBD1 on 5 matching bases. The V end lost 4 bases, the J end lost 6 bases, and 16 bases lay between the germline ends. CDR3 length: 15 amino acids. From germline, CDR1 is MNHNS and CDR2 SASEGT. This CDR3 is CASSAGTAGAQPQHF. DNA of the CDR3: TGTGCCAGCAGTGCGGGGACGGCCGGCGCTCAGCCCCAGCATTTT.

The chain has TRBV27 and TRBJ2-3, with 9 bases aligning to TRBD2. Unmatched junction bases numbered 10, after V lost 4 bases and J lost 2 bases. Germline V CDR1 and CDR2: MNHEY, SMNVEV (reference sequence). This CDR3 spans 17 amino acids. This chain's CDR3 is CASSSLRSGGYTDTQYF. The CDR3, as DNA: TGTGCCAGCAGTTCCCTGCGTAGCGGGGGATACACAGATACGCAGTATTTT.

This clone was recorded a few times. The chain is built from TRBV25-1 and TRBJ1-1, with D hard to call. CDR3 size: 15 residues. The germline V gene has CDR1 MGHDK and CDR2 SYGVNS. Trimming cost V 6 bases and J 4 bases, with 18 bases left between them. The CDR3 DNA reads TGTGCCAGCAGCCGAATCTCCGGGCGGACCACTGAAGCTTTCTTT. This gives the protein CASSRISGRTTEAFF.

The CDR3 sequence is CASLGLASGYTF. DNA for the CDR3: TGTGCCAGCCTTGGCCTCGCTAGTGGCTACACCTTC. The chain joins TRBV7-2 to TRBJ1-2, with D hard to call. CDR1 SGHTA and CDR2 FQGNSA come from the germline V gene. This CDR3 has 12 amino acids. Trimming removed 8 bases from V and 7 bases from J, with 14 bases in between.

This chain joins TRBV2 and TRBJ2-7; D may be TRBD1 or TRBD2 (5 bases each). The CDR3 runs 14 residues. The ends were cut back, 6 bases at V and 2 bases at J, with 14 bases in the middle. The germline CDR1 and CDR2 sequences are SNHLY and FYNNEI. The CDR3 DNA is TGTGCCAGCAGAGGGACGGGAAAAGCCTACGAGCAGTACTTC. It translates to CASRGTGKAYEQYF.

V gene TRBV19 combines with J gene TRBJ1-4; the match to TRBD1 covers 9 bases. CDR1 LNHDA and CDR2 SQIVND come from the germline V gene (reference sequence). The CDR3 spans 14 residues. The ends lost 7 bases at V and 8 bases at J; junction bases unmatched: 8. The CDR3 DNA reads TGTGCCAGTACCTCGGGACAGGGTCGCGAAAAACTGTTTTTT. Translated: CASTSGQGREKLFF.

The rearrangement links TRBV15 to TRBJ1-6; D is unresolved. The CDR3 spans 14 residues. The germline V gene encodes CDR1 LNHNV and CDR2 YYDKDF (reference sequence). Trimming stripped 5 bases from V and 10 bases from J, with 15 bases between. The CDR3 DNA reads TGTGCCACCAGCCCCGCGGGCGCTCAGTCACCCCTCCACTTT. Encoded protein: CATSPAGAQSPLHF.

The gene calls are TRBV2 and TRBJ1-3; 9 bases are a match to TRBD1. The V segment lost 6 bases and the J segment 7 bases; nucleotides outside the gene matches: 4. This CDR3 is built from 13 residues. Germline assignment: CDR1 SNHLY and CDR2 FYNNEI. The DNA of the CDR3 is TGTGCCAGCAGCTTGGACAGGGGTAACACCATATATTTT. Its translation is CASSLDRGNTIYF.

This clone was seen only a few times. The V call is TRBV4-1, the J call TRBJ1-1; D gene unclear. From germline, CDR1 is MGHRA and CDR2 YSYEKL. The CDR3 extends over 15 amino acids. V gave up 0 bases and J gave up 6 bases, with 14 bases separating them. This chain's CDR3 is CASSQDRRQTPEAFF. The CDR3 nucleotides read TGCGCCAGCAGCCAAGATCGCCGTCAGACACCTGAAGCTTTCTTT.

The CDR3 DNA reads as TGTGCCAGCAGCTTAGGGGACAGGGGTGGTGAGCAGTTCTTC. Amino acid sequence: CASSLGDRGGEQFF. V gene TRBV11-2 combines with J gene TRBJ2-1; 10 bases align to TRBD1. This CDR3 has 14 amino acids. Germline CDR1 SGHAT, CDR2 FQNNGV. Losses at the gene ends were 1 base for V and 9 bases for J; bases not matched to a gene: 3.

The chain carries TRBV6-5 and TRBJ2-1, with TRBD2 matching 9 bases. CDR1 is MNHEY and CDR2 is SVGAGI in the germline V gene. Trimming removed 0 bases from V and 3 bases from J; junction bases left unmatched: 3. This CDR3 spans 16 amino acids. CDR3 in amino acids: CASSYSPTSGYNEQFF. In DNA form, the CDR3 reads TGTGCCAGCAGTTACTCGCCGACTAGCGGCTACAATGAGCAGTTCTTC.

The V and J genes are TRBV19 and TRBJ1-3; D gene unclear. The CDR3 runs 13 residues. Germline lookup yields CDR1 LNHDA and CDR2 SQIVND (reference sequence). The V end lost 3 bases, the J end lost 7 bases, and 10 bases lay between the germline ends. CDR3 sequence reads: CASSMGRTNTIYF. The CDR3 nucleotides read TGTGCCAGTAGTATGGGTCGGACGAACACCATATATTTT.

This clone was detected only once. This chain uses TRBV13 with TRBJ2-7; 7 bases align to TRBD1. CDR3 length equals 13 residues. In germline, CDR1 is PRHDT, CDR2 FYEKMQ (reference sequence). After removal of 8 bases from V and 2 bases from J, the junction contained 6 bases not matched to a gene. The CDR3 bases are TGTGCCAGCGGGGGACAGCTAACCTACGAGCAGTACTTC. Protein sequence: CASGGQLTYEQYF.

The V call is TRBV28, the J call TRBJ2-7; TRBD2 matches 7 bases. This CDR3 has 12 amino acids. Germline V CDR1 and CDR2: MDHEN, SYDVKM. V lost 5 bases and J lost 6; bases outside the gene matches: 4. The CDR3: CASSVPGGEQYF. CDR3 bases: TGTGCCAGCAGTGTCCCGGGGGGCGAGCAGTACTTC. Looking up the rest from reference TRBV28 and TRBJ2-7 gives the full variable domain: DVKVTQSSRYLVKRTGEKVFLECVQDMDHENMFWYRQDPGLGLRLIYFSYDVKMKEKGDIPEGYSVSREKKERFSLILESASTNQTSMYLCASSVPGGEQYFGPGTRLTVT.

The CDR3 spells CASSPLATGGNEQFF. The CDR3 DNA reads TGTGCCAGCAGTCCCCTCGCGACGGGGGGGAATGAGCAGTTCTTC. This chain uses TRBV27 with TRBJ2-1; TRBD2 aligns across 8 bases. The CDR3 totals 15 residues. The V gene end was trimmed by 5 bases and the J gene end by 7 bases; junction bases not matched to a gene: 10. CDR1 and CDR2 (germline): MNHEY, SMNVEV (reference sequence).

CDR3 amino acids: CASNGHPLGDTEAFF. The CDR3 DNA reads as TGCGCCAGCAATGGACACCCTCTAGGGGACACTGAAGCTTTCTTT. The chain employs TRBV10-1 and TRBJ1-1, with D possibly being TRBD1 (5 bases). Germline V gives CDR1 WNHNN, CDR2 SYGVQD (reference sequence). V was shortened by 7 bases and J by 3 bases, with 18 bases between the two germline ends. CDR3 length: 15 residues.

V is TRBV7-9 and J is TRBJ2-7; TRBD1 is a possible D gene (6 bases). This CDR3 has 15 residues. Germline V lookup: CDR1 SEHNR, CDR2 FQNEAQ (reference sequence). V dropped 4 bases and J dropped 9 bases, with 22 bases sitting between them. The CDR3 DNA is TGTGCCAGCAGCTCGCTTGGGACACCTACCGAGGCGCAGTACTTC. Translation gives CASSSLGTPTEAQYF.

The chain has TRBV7-2 and TRBJ2-7; D remains unclear. The germline V and J ends were trimmed by 4 bases and 7 bases, with 14 bases remaining between them. The CDR3 covers 13 residues. Germline loops: CDR1 SGHTA, CDR2 FQGNSA. The CDR3 protein is CASSYRGGQEQYF. As DNA, the CDR3 is TGTGCCAGCAGCTACCGTGGCGGCCAAGAGCAGTACTTC.

The chain couples TRBV7-6 to TRBJ2-3; TRBD2 might be the D (5 bases). CDR1 SGHVS and CDR2 FNYEAQ come from the germline V gene. The V end was cut by 6 bases, the J end by 2 bases, with 12 bases between. The CDR3 contains 14 residues. The CDR3 loop is CASSRRPYTDTQYF. The CDR3 DNA reads as TGTGCCAGCAGTCGGAGGCCCTACACAGATACGCAGTATTTT.

The chain joins TRBV11-2 to TRBJ1-2; unclear D gene. The germline V gene has CDR1 SGHAT and CDR2 FQNNGV. The CDR3 runs to 15 residues. Trimming left V 5 bases short and J 0 bases short, with 13 bases between. Here the CDR3 DNA reads TGTGCCAGCAGCCGAGGGCTGACATCTAACTATGGCTACACCTTC. This gives the protein CASSRGLTSNYGYTF.

The chain joins TRBV6-1 to TRBJ2-7, with D tentatively TRBD1 (6 bases). This CDR3 has 12 amino acids. Per the germline V gene, CDR1 is MNHNS and CDR2 is SASEGT. Trimming shortened V by 6 bases and J by 4 bases, and 10 bases separated the two germline ends. The chain's CDR3 is CASSGQSYEQYF. DNA for the CDR3: TGTGCCAGCAGCGGACAGTCTTACGAGCAGTACTTC.